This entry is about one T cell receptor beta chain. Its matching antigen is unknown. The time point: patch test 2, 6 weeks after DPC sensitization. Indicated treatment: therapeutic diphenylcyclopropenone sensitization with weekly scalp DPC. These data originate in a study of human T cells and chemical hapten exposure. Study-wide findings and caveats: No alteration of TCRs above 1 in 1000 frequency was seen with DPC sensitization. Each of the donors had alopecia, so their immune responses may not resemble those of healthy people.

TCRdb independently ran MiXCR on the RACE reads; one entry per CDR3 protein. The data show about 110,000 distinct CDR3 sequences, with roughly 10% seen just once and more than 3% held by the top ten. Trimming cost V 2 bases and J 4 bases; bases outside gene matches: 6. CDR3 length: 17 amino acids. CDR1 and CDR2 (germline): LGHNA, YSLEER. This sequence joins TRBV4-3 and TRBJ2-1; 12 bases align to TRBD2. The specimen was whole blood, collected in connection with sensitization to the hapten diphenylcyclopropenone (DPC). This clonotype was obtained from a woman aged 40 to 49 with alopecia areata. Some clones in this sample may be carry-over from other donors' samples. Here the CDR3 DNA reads TGCGCCAGCAGCCAATCTCTAGCGGGGGGGCCATACAATGAGCAGTTCTTC. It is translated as CASSQSLAGGPYNEQFF.